Below, 13 T cell receptor beta chains from the same sample are listed, as sequenced in a study of cytomegalovirus exposure and HLA in healthy donors. Both 60 Vbeta primers and 13 Jbeta primers went into the PCR. The method was immunoSEQ multiplex PCR; TCRdb's version includes in-frame clones alone and lacks a portion of them. The sample consists of some 150,000 clones, approximately 80% of them appearing once. The specimen sequenced was PBMCs. The receptors were gathered from a male donor in good health and CMV-seronegative.

This clone was observed a single time. The chain has TRBV5-4 and TRBJ1-4; a weak D match, TRBD1 (5 bases). CDR1 is SGHNT and CDR2 is YYREEE in the germline V gene (reference sequence). The germline V and J ends were trimmed by 2 bases and 5 bases, with 13 bases remaining between them. The CDR3 loop spans 15 amino acids. The CDR3 spells CASSLSGTKNEKLFF. In DNA form, the CDR3 reads TGTGCCAGCAGCTTAAGCGGGACTAAAAATGAAAAACTGTTTTTT.

This clone was found once. The chain has TRBV7-2 and TRBJ2-2; 7 bases match TRBD1. The germline V gene encodes CDR1 SGHTA and CDR2 FQGNSA. This CDR3 is built from 16 residues. V shed 5 bases and J 0 bases; nucleotides not matched to a gene: 6. This CDR3 reads CASSTYGTANTGELFF. The CDR3 coding sequence is TGTGCCAGCAGCACCTATGGGACAGCGAACACCGGGGAGCTGTTTTTT. Supplemented by reference TRBV7-2 and TRBJ2-2, the full variable domain reads GAGVSQSPSNKVTEKGKDVELRCDPISGHTALYWYRQSLGQGLEFLIYFQGNSAPDKSGLPSDRFSAERTGGSVSTLTIQRTQQEDSAVYLCASSTYGTANTGELFFGEGSRLTVL.

This clone was detected only a few times. This chain links TRBV28 with TRBJ2-7; 9 nucleotides agree with TRBD1. Germline CDR1 reads MDHEN; CDR2 reads SYDVKM. The CDR3 has 13 residues. DNA for the CDR3: TGTTCATCTCTGGGACAGGGACCCTACGAGCAGTACTTC. Protein sequence: CSSLGQGPYEQYF.

The chain uses TRBV7-2 and TRBJ1-3; TRBD1 matches at 8 bases. V gave up 4 bases and J gave up 8 bases; unmatched junction bases: 7. Germline assignment: CDR1 SGHTA and CDR2 FQGNSA. The CDR3 is 14 amino acids. The CDR3 nucleotides read TGTGCCAGCAGCTCCTTGGACAGGGCAGACACCATATATTTT. Translating it yields CASSSLDRADTIYF.

V gene TRBV27 combines with J gene TRBJ1-2, with 7 positions matching TRBD1. The CDR3 loop spans 15 amino acids. V shed 6 bases and J 7 bases; nucleotides not matched to a gene: 14. Per germline, CDR1 MNHEY and CDR2 SMNVEV (reference sequence). For the CDR3, the DNA is TGTGCCAGCAGCACGTGGCCCTATGACAGGGCTGGCTACACCTTC. The encoded protein is CASSTWPYDRAGYTF.

The table lists this clone with a few counts. The J gene is TRBJ1-5, the V gene TRBV19; D remains ambiguous. Trimming removed 4 bases at V and 3 bases at J, with 7 bases between. This CDR3 spans 13 amino acids. CDR1 is LNHDA, CDR2 SQIVND, per germline (reference sequence). CDR3 sequence reads: CASSNGLNQPQHF. In nucleotides, the CDR3 is TGTGCCAGTAGTAATGGCCTCAATCAGCCCCAGCATTTT.

The genes are TRBV9 and TRBJ2-5; 7 nucleotides match TRBD1. Germline values: CDR1 SGDLS, CDR2 YYNGEE. This CDR3 region has 15 residues. The junction had 4 bases not matched to a gene; V was cut back by 1 base and J by 1 base. CDR3 region: CASSVMGQRQETQYF. The CDR3 nucleotides read TGTGCCAGCAGCGTAATGGGACAGCGCCAAGAGACCCAGTACTTC.

The sample holds a few counts of this clone. The chain uses TRBV27 and TRBJ2-2; TRBD1 matches 8 bases. The CDR3 spans 15 residues. J was trimmed by 3 bases and V by 5 bases; bases with no gene match: 5. CDR1 is MNHEY, CDR2 SMNVEV, per germline (reference sequence). This chain's CDR3 is CASSLDREHTGELFF. For the CDR3, the DNA is TGTGCCAGCAGTCTGGACAGGGAACACACCGGGGAGCTGTTTTTT.

The chain links TRBV4-2 to TRBJ2-2; possible D gene TRBD2, 7 bases. V was cut by 1 base and J by 6 bases, with 21 bases left in between. The CDR3 covers 18 residues. CDR1 is LGHNA, CDR2 YNFKEQ, per germline. The CDR3: CASSQVGAGGGGSGELFF. CDR3 nucleotides: TGTGCCAGCAGCCAAGTGGGTGCAGGCGGGGGCGGGTCCGGGGAGCTGTTTTTT.

V usage is TRBV9 and J usage is TRBJ2-3; tentative D call: TRBD1 (7 bases). Germline V gene lookup returns CDR1 SGDLS and CDR2 YYNGEE. CDR3 size: 15 residues. Trimming removed 0 bases at V and 6 bases at J, with 14 bases between. CDR3 nucleotides: TGTGCCAGCAGCGTAGGTCGCAGGGGGGCGGATACGCAGTATTTT. This encodes CASSVGRRGADTQYF.

The chain uses TRBV29-1 and TRBJ1-5; no clear D gene. The CDR3 length is 10 residues. The V end was cut by 7 bases, the J end by 7 bases, with 8 bases between. Germline CDR1 is SQVTM and CDR2 is ANQGSEA. The CDR3 nucleotides read TGCAGCGATAGGAGGCAGCCCCAGCATTTT. Translated, it gives CSDRRQPQHF. The entire variable domain, with the rest obtained from reference TRBV29-1 and TRBJ1-5, is as follows: SAVISQKPSRDICQRGTSLTIQCQVDSQVTMMFWYRQQPGQSLTLIATANQGSEATYESGFVIDKFPISRPNLTFSTLTVSNMSPEDSSIYLCSDRRQPQHFGDGTRLSIL.

V gene TRBV7-2 combines with J gene TRBJ1-2; the D is unclear. V lost 1 base to trimming and J lost 2 bases, with 11 bases between them. CDR1 SGHTA and CDR2 FQGNSA come from the germline V gene. This CDR3 spans 15 amino acids. The CDR3 region is CASSLVYAGNYGYTF. The CDR3 nucleotides read TGTGCCAGCAGCTTAGTCTATGCGGGGAACTATGGCTACACCTTC.

The rearrangement links TRBV4-3 to TRBJ1-4, with 7 positions matching TRBD1. The CDR3 is 15 amino acids. Germline V gives CDR1 LGHNA, CDR2 YSLEER. V shed 1 base, J shed 4 bases, and the junction held 3 bases outside the gene matches. CDR3: CASSQAGTVNEKLFF. CDR3 nucleotides: TGCGCCAGCAGCCAAGCCGGGACAGTTAATGAAAAACTGTTTTTT.